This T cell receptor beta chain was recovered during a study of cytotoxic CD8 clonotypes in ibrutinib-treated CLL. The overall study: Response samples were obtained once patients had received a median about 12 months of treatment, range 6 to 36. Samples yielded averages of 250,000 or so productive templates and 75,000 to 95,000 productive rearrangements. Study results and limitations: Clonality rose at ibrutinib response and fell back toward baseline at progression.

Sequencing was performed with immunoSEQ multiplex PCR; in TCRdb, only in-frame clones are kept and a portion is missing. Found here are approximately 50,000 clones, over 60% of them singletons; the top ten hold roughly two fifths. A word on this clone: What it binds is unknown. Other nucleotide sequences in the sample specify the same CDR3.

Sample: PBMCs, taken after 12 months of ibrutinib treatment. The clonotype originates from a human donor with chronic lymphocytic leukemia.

In nucleotides, the CDR3 is TGCGCCAGCAGCCAGGGGACAGCCTATGGCTACACCTTC. This gives the protein CASSQGTAYGYTF. The V gene is TRBV4-1, the J gene TRBJ1-2; 7 bases map to TRBD1. With V trimmed by 3 bases and J by 4 bases, 2 bases remained unmatched. Germline V gene sequence: CDR1 MGHRA, CDR2 YSYEKL. The CDR3 is 13 amino acids.